One and the same sample provided the 10 T cell receptor beta chains below, sequenced in a study of naive and memory T cell subsets. Both TRBC1 and TRBC2 were covered by a beta constant-region primer of two equimolar oligonucleotides. Ligated cDNA was amplified by four rounds of PCR with nested alpha and beta constant-region primers and SP2. From the UMI-ligation and nested PCR reads, TCRdb called clonotypes with MiXCR, one entry per CDR3 protein. The repertoire has about 99,000 distinct CDR3 sequences, 13% to 15% of them found once; the top ten carry around 2.7%. No antigen is known for these receptors. Study-wide results and limits: A few larger clonotypes appeared in naive repertoires, especially CD8, possibly memory cells re-expressing CD45RA.

The sequenced sample consisted of naive CD8+ T cells from blood. The source of these receptors is a human donor in good health.

This sequence joins TRBV27 and TRBJ1-6; D is unresolved. Germline V gives CDR1 MNHEY, CDR2 SMNVEV (reference sequence). Trimming removed 4 bases at V and 0 bases at J, with 16 bases between. The CDR3 covers 18 residues. DNA of the CDR3: TGTGCCAGCAGTTCTTCATTAGTCCCGAGCTCCTATAATTCACCCCTCCACTTT. Its protein product is CASSSSLVPSSYNSPLHF.

This clonotype appeared once. The chain uses TRBV7-9 and TRBJ2-3; no clear D. This CDR3 contains 11 residues. CDR1 SEHNR and CDR2 FQNEAQ come from the germline V gene (reference sequence). Trimming took off 6 bases at V and 6 bases at J, with 7 bases between the two ends. The CDR3 region is CASRGPDTQYF. The CDR3 DNA reads as TGTGCCAGCAGGGGCCCGGATACGCAGTATTTT. Drawing the rest from reference TRBV7-9 and TRBJ2-3, the complete variable domain is DTGVSQNPRHKITKRGQNVTFRCDPISEHNRLYWYRQTLGQGPEFLTYFQNEAQLEKSRLLSDRFSAERPKGSFSTLEIQRTEQGDSAMYLCASRGPDTQYFGPGTRLTVL.

This chain connects TRBV6-1 to TRBJ2-4; 10 bases are a match to TRBD2. Per germline, CDR1 MNHNS and CDR2 SASEGT. With V trimmed by 7 bases and J by 8 bases, 8 bases remained unmatched. The CDR3 contains 14 residues. The CDR3 region is CASITAGGPDIQYF. The DNA for the CDR3 is TGTGCCAGCATCACAGCGGGAGGGCCTGACATTCAGTACTTC.

Only a few counts were recorded for this clonotype. This chain connects TRBV7-2 to TRBJ2-2; D is undetermined. CDR1 SGHTA and CDR2 FQGNSA come from the germline V gene. CDR3 length: 17 amino acids. The V end lost 1 base, the J end lost 0 bases, and 12 bases lay between the germline ends. The CDR3 region has the DNA TGTGCCAGCAGCTTAGGTCATTGGCAGCCGAACACCGGGGAGCTGTTTTTT. Translation gives CASSLGHWQPNTGELFF.

A word on this clonotype: This likely comes from a read error, as the CDR3 has no conserved phenylalanine or tryptophan at its end. The chain has TRBV7-2 and TRBJ2-3; D is perhaps TRBD2 (6 bases). The CDR3 has 15 amino acids. V gave up 2 bases and J gave up 2 bases, with 11 bases separating them. Per the germline V gene, CDR1 is SGHTA and CDR2 is FQGNSA. The CDR3 loop reads CASSLPSASTDTQYL. CDR3 in DNA: TGTGCCAGCAGCTTACCTAGCGCTTCCACAGATACGCAGTATTTA.

This clonotype appeared a few times. The chain joins TRBV27 to TRBJ2-7; tentatively, D is TRBD1 or TRBD2 (5 bases each). V shed 5 bases and J shed 3 bases, with 14 bases lying between them. This CDR3 spans 14 amino acids. Germline V gives CDR1 MNHEY, CDR2 SMNVEV (reference sequence). The CDR3 region has the DNA TGTGCCAGCAGTCCCGACGGGGCTGGCTACGAGCAGTACTTC. Its translation: CASSPDGAGYEQYF.

This clonotype was observed at least ten times. The rearrangement uses TRBV27 and TRBJ1-6, with D hard to call. Trimming removed 0 bases from V and 4 bases from J, with 7 bases in between. The CDR3 covers 15 residues. Germline assignment: CDR1 MNHEY and CDR2 SMNVEV (reference sequence). The DNA for the CDR3 is TGTGCCAGCAGTTTATCTAACGGTTATAATTCACCCCTCCACTTT. Its translation is CASSLSNGYNSPLHF.

The sample holds a few counts of this clonotype. The gene calls are TRBV10-3 and TRBJ2-5; D possibly uses TRBD1 or TRBD2 (5 bases each). This CDR3 is 13 amino acids long. In germline, CDR1 is ENHRY, CDR2 SYGVKD. The germline V and J ends were trimmed by 8 bases and 5 bases, with 15 bases remaining between them. The CDR3 DNA sequence: TGTGCCATCGGGGACGGTACCCAGGAGACCCAGTACTTC. Translating gives CAIGDGTQETQYF.

This clonotype was counted a few times. V and J are TRBV7-9 and TRBJ1-1, with TRBD1 matching over 11 bases. CDR3 length equals 14 residues. Germline V gives CDR1 SEHNR, CDR2 FQNEAQ (reference sequence). J was trimmed by 4 bases and V by 11 bases; bases with no gene match: 9. The CDR3 DNA follows: TGTGCCCAAACCGGGACAGGGGGTGGCACTGAAGCTTTCTTT. This encodes CAQTGTGGGTEAFF.

This clonotype has at least ten counts. The J gene is TRBJ2-3, the V gene TRBV28; D is undetermined. CDR1 is MDHEN and CDR2 is SYDVKM in the germline V gene. The V and J ends lost 3 bases and 2 bases respectively, with 9 bases between them. This CDR3 contains 14 residues. CDR3 bases: TGTGCCAGCAGTTTCCGACTTAACACAGATACGCAGTATTTT. This encodes CASSFRLNTDTQYF. Complete variable domain (other parts from reference TRBV28 and TRBJ2-3): DVKVTQSSRYLVKRTGEKVFLECVQDMDHENMFWYRQDPGLGLRLIYFSYDVKMKEKGDIPEGYSVSREKKERFSLILESASTNQTSMYLCASSFRLNTDTQYFGPGTRLTVL.